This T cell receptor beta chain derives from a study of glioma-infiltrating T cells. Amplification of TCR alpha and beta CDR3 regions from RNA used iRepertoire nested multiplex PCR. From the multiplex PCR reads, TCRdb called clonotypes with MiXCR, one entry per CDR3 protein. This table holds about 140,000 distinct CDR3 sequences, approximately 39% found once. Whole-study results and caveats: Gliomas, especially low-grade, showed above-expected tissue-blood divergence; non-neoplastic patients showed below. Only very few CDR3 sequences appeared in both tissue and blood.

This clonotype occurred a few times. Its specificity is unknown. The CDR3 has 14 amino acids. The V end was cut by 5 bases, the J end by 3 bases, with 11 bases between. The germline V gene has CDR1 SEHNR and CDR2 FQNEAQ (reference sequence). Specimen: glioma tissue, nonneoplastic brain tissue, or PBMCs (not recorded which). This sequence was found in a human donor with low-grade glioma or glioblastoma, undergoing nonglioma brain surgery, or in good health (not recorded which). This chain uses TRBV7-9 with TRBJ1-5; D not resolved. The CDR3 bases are TGTGCCAGCAGCACCGGATTTTACAATCAGCCCCAGCATTTT. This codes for CASSTGFYNQPQHF.